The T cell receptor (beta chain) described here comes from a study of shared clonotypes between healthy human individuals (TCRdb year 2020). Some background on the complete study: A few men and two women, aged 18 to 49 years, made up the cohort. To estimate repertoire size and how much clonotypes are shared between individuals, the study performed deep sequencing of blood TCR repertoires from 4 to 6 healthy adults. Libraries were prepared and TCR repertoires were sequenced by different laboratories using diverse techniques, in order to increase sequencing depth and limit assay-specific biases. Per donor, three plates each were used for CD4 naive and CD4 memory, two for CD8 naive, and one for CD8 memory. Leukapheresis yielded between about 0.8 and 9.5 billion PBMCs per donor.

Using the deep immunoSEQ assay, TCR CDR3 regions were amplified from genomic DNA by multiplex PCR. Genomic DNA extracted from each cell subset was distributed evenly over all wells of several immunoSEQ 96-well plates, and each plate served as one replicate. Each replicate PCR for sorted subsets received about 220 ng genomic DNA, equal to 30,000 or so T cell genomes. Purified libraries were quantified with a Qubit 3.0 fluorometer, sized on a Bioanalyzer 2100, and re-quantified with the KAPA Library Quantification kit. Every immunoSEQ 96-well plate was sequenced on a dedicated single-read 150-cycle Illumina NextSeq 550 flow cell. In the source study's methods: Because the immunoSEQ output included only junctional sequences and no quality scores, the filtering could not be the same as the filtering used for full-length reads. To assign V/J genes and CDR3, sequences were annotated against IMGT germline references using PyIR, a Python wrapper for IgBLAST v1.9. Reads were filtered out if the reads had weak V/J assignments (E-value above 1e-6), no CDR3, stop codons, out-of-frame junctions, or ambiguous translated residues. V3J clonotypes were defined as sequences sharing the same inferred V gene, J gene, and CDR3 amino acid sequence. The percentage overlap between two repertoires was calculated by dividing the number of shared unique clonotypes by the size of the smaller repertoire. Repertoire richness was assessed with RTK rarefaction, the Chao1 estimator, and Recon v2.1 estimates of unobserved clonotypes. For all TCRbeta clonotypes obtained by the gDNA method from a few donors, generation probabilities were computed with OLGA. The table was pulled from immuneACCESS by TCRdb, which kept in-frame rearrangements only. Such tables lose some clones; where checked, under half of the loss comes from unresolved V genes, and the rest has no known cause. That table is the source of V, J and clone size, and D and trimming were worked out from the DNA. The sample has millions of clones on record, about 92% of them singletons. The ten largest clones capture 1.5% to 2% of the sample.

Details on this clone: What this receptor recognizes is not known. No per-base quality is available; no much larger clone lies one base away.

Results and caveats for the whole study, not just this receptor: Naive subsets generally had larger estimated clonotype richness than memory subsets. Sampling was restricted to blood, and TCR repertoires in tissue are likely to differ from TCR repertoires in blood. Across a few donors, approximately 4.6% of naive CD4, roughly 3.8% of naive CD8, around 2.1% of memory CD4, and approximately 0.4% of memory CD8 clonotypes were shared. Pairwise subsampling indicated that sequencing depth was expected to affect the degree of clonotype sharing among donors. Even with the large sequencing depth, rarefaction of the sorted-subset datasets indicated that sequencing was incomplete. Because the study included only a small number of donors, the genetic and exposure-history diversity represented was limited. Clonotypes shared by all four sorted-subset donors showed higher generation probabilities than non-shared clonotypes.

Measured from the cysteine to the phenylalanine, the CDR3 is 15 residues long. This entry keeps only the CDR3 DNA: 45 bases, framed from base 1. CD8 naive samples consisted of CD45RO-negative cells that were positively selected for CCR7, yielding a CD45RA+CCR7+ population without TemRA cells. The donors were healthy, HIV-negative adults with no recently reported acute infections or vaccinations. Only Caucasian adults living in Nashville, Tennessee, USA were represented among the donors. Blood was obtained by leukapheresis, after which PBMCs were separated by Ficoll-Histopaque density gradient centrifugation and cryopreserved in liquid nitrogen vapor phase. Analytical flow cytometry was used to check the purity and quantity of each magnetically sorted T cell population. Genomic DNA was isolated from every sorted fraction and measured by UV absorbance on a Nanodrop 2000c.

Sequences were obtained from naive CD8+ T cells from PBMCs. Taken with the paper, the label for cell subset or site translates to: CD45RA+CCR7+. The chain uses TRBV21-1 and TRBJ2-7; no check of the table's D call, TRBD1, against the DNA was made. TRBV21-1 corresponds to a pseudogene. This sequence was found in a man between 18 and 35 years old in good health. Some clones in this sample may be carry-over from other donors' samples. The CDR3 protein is CASSKGRQGSYEQYF. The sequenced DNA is TGTGCCAGCAGCAAGGGTAGGCAGGGGAGCTACGAGCAGTACTTC.